This is a list of T cell receptor beta chains from one sample in a study of T cells in localized non-small cell lung cancer. Assay: immunoSEQ multiplex PCR; the TCRdb copy retains only in-frame clones and omits some. The data contain more than 70,000 clones, just under 85% of them singletons. The source was peripheral blood, collected before any cancer treatment. These receptors were collected from a man between 40 and 70 years old with stage I lung adenocarcinoma. Both conserved end residues are part of each CDR3. A D gene is named only where the DNA matches it firmly. For some rows the clone size is stated as once, few or many, or as a class when expanded; others skip it.

clone size: once
J gene: TRBJ1-5
D gene: .
V gene: TRBV6-4
CDR3 protein: CASSWTANQPQHF
CDR3 DNA: TGTGCCAGCAGTTGGACAGCCAATCAGCCCCAGCATTTT

clone size: once
J gene: TRBJ2-7
D gene: TRBD2
V gene: TRBV27
CDR3 protein: CASSLYPPGLAGGGEQYF
CDR3 DNA: TGTGCCAGCAGTTTATATCCCCCCGGGCTAGCGGGAGGGGGTGAGCAGTACTTC

clone size: .
J gene: TRBJ2-7
D gene: .
V gene: TRBV5-6
CDR3 protein: CASSLPRGYEQYF
CDR3 DNA: TGTGCCAGCAGCCTCCCCCGGGGGTACGAGCAGTACTTC

clone size: .
J gene: TRBJ2-6
D gene: .
V gene: TRBV27
CDR3 protein: CASRAGQTGANVLTF
CDR3 DNA: TGTGCCAGCAGGGCGGGACAGACTGGGGCCAACGTCCTGACTTTC

clone size: .
J gene: TRBJ2-3
D gene: .
V gene: TRBV6-1
CDR3 protein: CASSEPIALSTDTQYF
CDR3 DNA: TGTGCCAGCAGTGAACCCATAGCCCTTAGCACAGATACGCAGTATTTT

clone size: few
J gene: TRBJ1-1
D gene: TRBD1
V gene: TRBV2
CDR3 protein: CASSTYRGNTEAFF
CDR3 DNA: TGTGCCAGCAGCACCTACAGGGGGAACACTGAAGCTTTCTTT

clone size: few
J gene: TRBJ1-1
D gene: .
V gene: TRBV5-4
CDR3 protein: CASSLQGIYTEAFF
CDR3 DNA: TGTGCCAGCAGCTTGCAGGGAATATACACTGAAGCTTTCTTT

clone size: .
J gene: TRBJ2-7
D gene: TRBD2
V gene: TRBV2
CDR3 protein: CASSTTGLAVQYF
CDR3 DNA: TGTGCCAGCAGTACCACAGGACTAGCTGTTCAGTACTTC

clone size: .
J gene: TRBJ1-3
D gene: .
V gene: TRBV7-9
CDR3 protein: CASSLEGGGYSGNTIYF
CDR3 DNA: TGTGCCAGCAGCCTGGAAGGGGGGGGCTATTCTGGAAACACCATATATTTT

clone size: .
J gene: TRBJ2-7
D gene: .
V gene: TRBV15
CDR3 protein: CATSREVGAYLSYEQYF
CDR3 DNA: TGTGCCACCAGCAGAGAAGTTGGAGCGTACCTTTCCTACGAGCAGTACTTC

clone size: once
J gene: TRBJ2-4
D gene: TRBD1
V gene: TRBV30
CDR3 protein: CAWSVQGARGNIQYF
CDR3 DNA: TGTGCCTGGAGTGTACAGGGGGCAAGGGGGAACATTCAGTACTTC

clone size: .
J gene: TRBJ1-1
D gene: .
V gene: TRBV18
CDR3 protein: CASLGGALNTEAFF
CDR3 DNA: TGTGCCAGCTTAGGTGGAGCGTTGAACACTGAAGCTTTCTTT

clone size: few
J gene: TRBJ2-1
D gene: .
V gene: TRBV6-4
CDR3 protein: CASSLTNQGIRFF
CDR3 DNA: TGTGCCAGCAGTCTTACAAACCAGGGTATACGGTTCTTC

clone size: .
J gene: TRBJ1-2
D gene: .
V gene: TRBV7-3
CDR3 protein: CASSFRDDSYYTF
CDR3 DNA: TGTGCCAGCAGCTTTAGGGACGACTCTTACTACACCTTC

clone size: .
J gene: TRBJ1-2
D gene: .
V gene: TRBV28
CDR3 protein: CAHGNNYGYTF
CDR3 DNA: TGTGCTCACGGGAATAACTATGGCTACACCTTC

clone size: .
J gene: TRBJ1-2
D gene: TRBD1
V gene: TRBV19
CDR3 protein: CASRQGAFGYTF
CDR3 DNA: TGTGCCAGTAGGCAGGGGGCGTTTGGCTACACCTTC

clone size: few
J gene: TRBJ1-5
D gene: .
V gene: TRBV19
CDR3 protein: CASSIGTGYSNQPQHF
CDR3 DNA: TGTGCCAGTAGTATAGGGACGGGATATAGCAATCAGCCCCAGCATTTT

clone size: once
J gene: TRBJ2-7
D gene: TRBD2
V gene: TRBV19
CDR3 protein: CASSLAPTSGRIAHEQYF
CDR3 DNA: TGTGCCAGTAGCTTAGCTCCCACTAGCGGGAGAATTGCTCACGAGCAGTACTTC

clone size: once
J gene: TRBJ1-5
D gene: .
V gene: TRBV7-9
CDR3 protein: CASSYQGKAPYSNQPQHF
CDR3 DNA: TGTGCCAGCAGCTACCAGGGGAAGGCTCCATATAGCAATCAGCCCCAGCATTTT

clone size: once
J gene: TRBJ2-7
D gene: .
V gene: TRBV7-9
CDR3 protein: CASSGGSSYEQYF
CDR3 DNA: TGTGCCAGCAGTGGGGGATCGAGTTACGAGCAGTACTTC

clone size: .
J gene: TRBJ2-7
D gene: TRBD1
V gene: TRBV5-4
CDR3 protein: CASSLGTGFINEQYF
CDR3 DNA: TGTGCCAGCAGCTTGGGGACAGGGTTTATCAACGAGCAGTACTTC

clone size: few
J gene: TRBJ2-7
D gene: .
V gene: TRBV14
CDR3 protein: CASSQAGGKAYEQYF
CDR3 DNA: TGTGCCAGCAGCCAAGCGGGCGGTAAAGCCTACGAGCAGTACTTC

clone size: .
J gene: TRBJ1-3
D gene: TRBD1
V gene: TRBV2
CDR3 protein: CASKWAGGGNTIYF
CDR3 DNA: TGTGCCAGCAAGTGGGCAGGGGGAGGAAACACCATATATTTT

clone size: .
J gene: TRBJ1-3
D gene: TRBD1
V gene: TRBV19
CDR3 protein: CASGNRGDSGNTIYF
CDR3 DNA: TGTGCCAGTGGAAACAGGGGGGACTCTGGAAACACCATATATTTT

clone size: .
J gene: TRBJ2-7
D gene: .
V gene: TRBV2
CDR3 protein: CASSLEGGYEQYF
CDR3 DNA: TGTGCCAGCAGCCTCGAAGGGGGCTACGAGCAGTACTTC

clone size: .
J gene: TRBJ2-3
D gene: .
V gene: TRBV7-2
CDR3 protein: CASSLSGQGVTDTQYF
CDR3 DNA: TGTGCCAGCAGCTTATCCGGGCAGGGAGTCACAGATACGCAGTATTTT

clone size: .
J gene: TRBJ2-5
D gene: TRBD2
V gene: TRBV10-1
CDR3 protein: CASSESASGGQETQYF
CDR3 DNA: TGCGCCAGCAGTGAGTCGGCTAGCGGGGGTCAAGAGACCCAGTACTTC

clone size: .
J gene: TRBJ1-3
D gene: .
V gene: TRBV25-1
CDR3 protein: CASRQGSGNTIYF
CDR3 DNA: TGTGCCAGCAGACAGGGCTCTGGAAACACCATATATTTT

clone size: .
J gene: TRBJ2-7
D gene: .
V gene: TRBV9
CDR3 protein: CASSVLAGPTYEQYF
CDR3 DNA: TGTGCCAGCAGCGTACTCGCGGGGCCGACCTACGAGCAGTACTTC

clone size: once
J gene: TRBJ2-2
D gene: .
V gene: TRBV9
CDR3 protein: CASSVSSAGSVGELFF
CDR3 DNA: TGTGCCAGCAGCGTTAGCAGCGCAGGGAGCGTCGGGGAGCTGTTTTTT

clone size: .
J gene: TRBJ2-6
D gene: .
V gene: TRBV7-8
CDR3 protein: CASSLVRASGANVLTF
CDR3 DNA: TGTGCCAGCAGCCTCGTTAGGGCCTCTGGGGCCAACGTCCTGACTTTC

clone size: few
J gene: TRBJ1-1
D gene: .
V gene: TRBV7-6
CDR3 protein: CASRPSKNTEAFF
CDR3 DNA: TGTGCCAGCAGACCCTCCAAGAACACTGAAGCTTTCTTT

clone size: .
J gene: TRBJ1-6
D gene: .
V gene: TRBV6-6
CDR3 protein: CASSQHSGVPLHF
CDR3 DNA: TGTGCCAGCAGTCAGCACTCAGGGGTTCCCCTCCACTTT

clone size: .
J gene: TRBJ2-1
D gene: .
V gene: TRBV19
CDR3 protein: CASSIPSLPNEQFF
CDR3 DNA: TGTGCCAGTAGTATACCCTCCCTCCCCAATGAGCAGTTCTTC

clone size: .
J gene: TRBJ2-2
D gene: .
V gene: TRBV5-1
CDR3 protein: CASSLGSNTGELFF
CDR3 DNA: TGCGCCAGCAGCTTGGGGTCGAACACCGGGGAGCTGTTTTTT

clone size: .
J gene: TRBJ1-2
D gene: .
V gene: TRBV7-2
CDR3 protein: CASSWDVGYTF
CDR3 DNA: TGTGCCAGCAGTTGGGACGTGGGCTACACCTTC

clone size: .
J gene: TRBJ2-7
D gene: .
V gene: TRBV11-3
CDR3 protein: CASSPGTDSYEQYF
CDR3 DNA: TGTGCCAGCAGCCCCGGGACCGACTCCTACGAGCAGTACTTC

clone size: .
J gene: TRBJ2-5
D gene: .
V gene: TRBV30
CDR3 protein: CAWSVGETQYF
CDR3 DNA: TGTGCCTGGAGTGTCGGGGAGACCCAGTACTTC

clone size: many
J gene: TRBJ1-5
D gene: .
V gene: TRBV7-6
CDR3 protein: CASSWGGYNQPQHF
CDR3 DNA: TGTGCCAGCAGCTGGGGGGGGTACAATCAGCCCCAGCATTTT

clone size: .
J gene: TRBJ2-3
D gene: .
V gene: TRBV19
CDR3 protein: CASREDLADTQYF
CDR3 DNA: TGTGCCAGTAGAGAGGACCTGGCAGATACGCAGTATTTT

clone size: .
J gene: TRBJ2-7
D gene: .
V gene: TRBV11-3
CDR3 protein: CASSLSLQEDGEQYF
CDR3 DNA: TGTGCCAGCAGCTTGTCCCTACAGGAGGATGGCGAGCAGTACTTC

clone size: medium-sized
J gene: TRBJ1-5
D gene: .
V gene: TRBV7-8
CDR3 protein: CASTKGSGRNQPQHF
CDR3 DNA: TGTGCCAGCACCAAAGGGTCCGGGCGGAATCAGCCCCAGCATTTT

clone size: .
J gene: TRBJ2-7
D gene: .
V gene: TRBV14
CDR3 protein: CASSQDSHYEQYF
CDR3 DNA: TGTGCCAGCAGCCAAGATTCTCATTACGAGCAGTACTTC

clone size: .
J gene: TRBJ2-7
D gene: .
V gene: TRBV5-1
CDR3 protein: CASSGGGYNSYEQYF
CDR3 DNA: TGCGCCAGCAGCGGAGGGGGGTATAACTCCTACGAGCAGTACTTC

clone size: .
J gene: TRBJ1-1
D gene: .
V gene: TRBV7-9
CDR3 protein: CASSSPAGTEAFF
CDR3 DNA: TGTGCCAGCAGTTCCCCGGCAGGCACTGAAGCTTTCTTT

clone size: .
J gene: TRBJ2-7
D gene: .
V gene: TRBV27
CDR3 protein: CASSLTRATYEQYF
CDR3 DNA: TGTGCCAGCAGTCTTACCAGGGCGACCTACGAGCAGTACTTC

clone size: few
J gene: TRBJ1-1
D gene: TRBD1
V gene: TRBV7-9
CDR3 protein: CASSFGTGSEAFF
CDR3 DNA: TGTGCCAGCAGCTTTGGGACAGGGTCTGAAGCTTTCTTT

clone size: .
J gene: TRBJ2-7
D gene: .
V gene: TRBV2
CDR3 protein: CASSEALGGEQYF
CDR3 DNA: TGTGCCAGCAGTGAAGCTTTGGGGGGCGAGCAGTACTTC

clone size: .
J gene: TRBJ1-3
D gene: .
V gene: TRBV7-9
CDR3 protein: CASTLTRGPKRSGNTIYF
CDR3 DNA: TGTGCCAGCACCCTCACCCGGGGCCCCAAACGATCTGGAAACACCATATATTTT

clone size: .
J gene: TRBJ1-6
D gene: .
V gene: TRBV7-3
CDR3 protein: CARGAGYNSPLHF
CDR3 DNA: TGTGCCAGGGGGGCAGGGTATAATTCACCCCTCCACTTT

clone size: .
J gene: TRBJ2-2
D gene: .
V gene: TRBV13
CDR3 protein: CASSRTGSSNTGELFF
CDR3 DNA: TGTGCCAGCAGTCGCACTGGCAGCTCGAACACCGGGGAGCTGTTTTTT

clone size: .
J gene: TRBJ1-2
D gene: TRBD1
V gene: TRBV19
CDR3 protein: CASSLTQTGWDGYTF
CDR3 DNA: TGTGCCAGTAGCCTAACCCAGACAGGGTGGGATGGCTACACCTTC